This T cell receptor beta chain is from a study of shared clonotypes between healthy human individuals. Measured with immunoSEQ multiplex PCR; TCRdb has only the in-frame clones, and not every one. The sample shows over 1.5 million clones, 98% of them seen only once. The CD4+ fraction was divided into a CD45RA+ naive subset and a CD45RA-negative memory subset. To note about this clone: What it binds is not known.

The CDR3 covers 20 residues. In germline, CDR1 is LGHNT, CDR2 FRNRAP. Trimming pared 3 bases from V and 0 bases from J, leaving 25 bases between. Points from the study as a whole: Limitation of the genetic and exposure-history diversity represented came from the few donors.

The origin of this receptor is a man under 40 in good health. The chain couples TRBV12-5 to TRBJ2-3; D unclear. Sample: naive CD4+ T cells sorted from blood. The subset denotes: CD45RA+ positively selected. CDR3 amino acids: CASGLSYRGLLSASTDTQYF. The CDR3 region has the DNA TGTGCTAGTGGTTTAAGCTACAGAGGTTTACTTTCTGCTAGCACAGATACGCAGTATTTT.